The rows below give T cell receptor beta chains drawn from one sample of a study of cytomegalovirus exposure and HLA in healthy donors. Here immunoSEQ multiplex PCR was the method, and the copy in TCRdb shows in-frame clones only, minus some. The sample contains 150,000 to 200,000 clones, 80% to 85% of which appear only once. Sequencing was carried out using PBMCs. The receptors shown here come from a man aged 30 to 45 in good health and CMV-seropositive. Both conserved end residues are part of each CDR3.

j_gene: TRBJ2-1
v_gene: TRBV5-1
CDR3aa: CASSPAAGEQFF

j_gene: TRBJ1-3
v_gene: TRBV5-1
CDR3aa: CASSLDATGPVSGNTIYF

j_gene: TRBJ1-1
v_gene: TRBV27
CDR3aa: CASSLMGADTEAFF

j_gene: TRBJ1-2
v_gene: TRBV13
CDR3aa: CASSLGTGSDGYTF

j_gene: TRBJ1-5
v_gene: TRBV5-1
CDR3aa: CASSLGLGNQPQHF

j_gene: TRBJ1-2
v_gene: TRBV30
CDR3aa: CAWRGQWLGYGYTF

j_gene: TRBJ1-2
v_gene: TRBV5-1
CDR3aa: CASSLVFFDSEGYTF

j_gene: TRBJ2-5
v_gene: TRBV9
CDR3aa: CASSVDPRETQYF

j_gene: TRBJ2-7
v_gene: TRBV7-3
CDR3aa: CASSLASGLVYEQYF

j_gene: TRBJ2-7
v_gene: TRBV27
CDR3aa: CASSRGQGRGEQYF

j_gene: TRBJ2-5
v_gene: TRBV18
CDR3aa: CASSPPSRETQYF

j_gene: TRBJ2-2
v_gene: TRBV13
CDR3aa: CASSEWGEEETGELFF

j_gene: TRBJ1-2
v_gene: TRBV19
CDR3aa: CASSSRQGGPNYGYTF

j_gene: TRBJ2-5
v_gene: TRBV19
CDR3aa: CASSIGQGGRETQYF

j_gene: TRBJ1-3
v_gene: TRBV7-8
CDR3aa: CASSWTGGNGNTIYF

j_gene: TRBJ1-1
v_gene: TRBV6-1
CDR3aa: CASSRGPDVYTEAFF

j_gene: TRBJ2-1
v_gene: TRBV13
CDR3aa: CASSPRQGGYNEQFF

j_gene: TRBJ2-7
v_gene: TRBV27
CDR3aa: CASSLSKRSIVGGGRQYF

j_gene: TRBJ2-7
v_gene: TRBV5-6
CDR3aa: CASSLTGTGGEEQYF

j_gene: TRBJ1-1
v_gene: TRBV30
CDR3aa: CAWTRGDRVAFF

j_gene: TRBJ2-3
v_gene: TRBV21-1
CDR3aa: CASSKGVRASTDTQYF

j_gene: TRBJ2-1
v_gene: TRBV15
CDR3aa: CATSRDLTSGSLTNEQFF

j_gene: TRBJ2-3
v_gene: TRBV6-6
CDR3aa: CASSPPGRRTDTQYF

j_gene: TRBJ1-3
v_gene: TRBV5-1
CDR3aa: CASRADRSPGNTIYF

j_gene: TRBJ2-7
v_gene: TRBV19
CDR3aa: CASTPTSGSSTTYEQYF

j_gene: TRBJ2-2
v_gene: TRBV7-3
CDR3aa: CASSNGPRQATGELFF

j_gene: TRBJ2-2
v_gene: TRBV5-1
CDR3aa: CASSWGLGGELFF

j_gene: TRBJ2-6
v_gene: TRBV6-4
CDR3aa: CASTGEAGANVLTF

j_gene: TRBJ2-2
v_gene: TRBV6-5
CDR3aa: CASKIRQGAGGELFF

j_gene: TRBJ2-7
v_gene: TRBV6-6
CDR3aa: CASSYDNYEQYF

j_gene: TRBJ2-1
v_gene: TRBV7-8
CDR3aa: CASSLGGGSTYNEQFF

j_gene: TRBJ2-1
v_gene: TRBV4-3
CDR3aa: CASSQGPLGGHNEQFF

j_gene: TRBJ1-6
v_gene: TRBV30
CDR3aa: CAWAPRGNSPLHF